Detailed here is one T cell receptor (beta chain). Antigen: not known. The sorting of each CD8+ T cell subset was done in triplicate, at some 300,000 cells each. Naive CD8+ T lymphocytes were specified as CD45RO-CCR7+CD27+CD95-. The data derive from a study of CXCR3-negative and CXCR3-positive naive CD8 T cells. Overall study results and limits: Comparison of naive subsets found surface CD5 to be comparable, and TCR strength was inferred on the basis of TRB CDR3 properties. Diversity proved comparably high across both naive subsets and much lower in memory CD8+ cells.

The method, 5' RACE with UMI labels, was used to prepare the TRB cDNA libraries. With the 5' RACE reads reprocessed, TCRdb shows one record per CDR3 protein and no DNA. The sample has about 39,000 distinct CDR3 sequences. Germline lookup yields CDR1 MNHEY and CDR2 SVGEGT. The CDR3 covers 18 residues. The sample taken for sequencing was naive CXCR3- CD8+ T cells from blood. Subset described: CD45RO-CCR7+CD27+CD95- naive CD8+ T cells lacking CXCR3 (TNR3-). The V gene is TRBV6-2 or TRBV6-3, the J gene TRBJ2-3; lacking DNA, the TRBD1 call made by TCRdb goes unchecked. This TCR was recovered from a human donor in good health. Some clones in this sample may be carry-over from other donors' samples. Here the CDR3 reads CASSYGSRTGNFGDTQYF.